This T cell receptor beta chain was sequenced for a study of T cell responses to AZD1222 COVID-19 vaccine (dated by TCRdb to about 2021). Background for the entire study: AZD1222 recipients whose second dose came at about 4 weeks and those whose second dose came at about 12 weeks were combined into one group, since spike-specific TCR depth and breadth did not differ between the two schedules. TCR sequencing was performed for roughly 250 trial participants, of whom about 210 were given two doses of AZD1222 and about 25 were given two doses of MenACWY control vaccine. Trial participants were enrolled by age into subgroups of 18-55, 56-69 and 70-plus years, and about 150, 27 and 61 TCR-sequenced participants, respectively, were included in these subgroups. Findings and caveats that apply to the study as a whole: Participants were mostly white British and included more females than males, and it was suggested by the authors that clonal diversity may have been underestimated. In the small 56-69-year group, the increase in depth fell short of significance, most likely because of low power. Conclusions about previously exposed vaccinees are limited because only six or seven AZD1222 recipients were SARS-CoV-2 seropositive at baseline. A significant rise in spike-specific TCR breadth and depth was observed after two AZD1222 doses relative to day 0 and relative to MenACWY recipients. CD4 TCRs associated with the vaccine covered the entire spike protein, and the dominant responses were in regions 160-218 and 743-854. Because no day 14 peak-response samples were available, repertoires were characterized only after the peak T cell response. Reportedly, almost half of the unique spike-specific TCRs recognized epitopes lying outside the regions that are mutated in the B.1.351 and B.1.1.7 variants.

V loses 0 bases of germline sequence and J loses 2 bases, and the interval between the two ends is 9 bases. There are 15 amino acids in the CDR3, from cysteine to phenylalanine inclusive. Here the CDR3 DNA is all that survives: 45 bases in frame from base 1. The germline V gene provides CDR1 SGDLS and CDR2 YYNGEE. In regard to this clone: Its antigen remains unidentified. One base away there is no much larger clone; base qualities are not given.

The CDR3 regions of human TCRbeta chains were analyzed by immunosequencing. The source study handled its data this way. Repertoire TCRs were matched against a reference library of SARS-CoV-2-specific TCRs generated with the MIRA antigen-specificity platform. Breadth meant the fraction of unique TCRs that were SARS-CoV-2-associated, whereas depth meant the fraction of total T cells that were SARS-CoV-2-associated. Using the MIRA data, each spike-specific TCR was assigned both to the spike region to which the TCR was reactive and to a CD4 or CD8 class. Log10-transformed breadth and depth values were compared by one-way ANOVA with Sidak's multiple comparisons tests. Sourced from immuneACCESS, this table was stored by TCRdb with only in-frame sequences that have V and J called. A share of the clones is absent; for the studies checked, an unresolved V gene accounts for under half, and the remainder has no known explanation. V, J and clone size reflect that table, while D and trimming were determined from the DNA. In this sample the table shows fewer than 130,000 clones, under 95% of which occur a single time. The top ten clones comprise approximately 1.1% of the sample.

The time point label of this sample denotes: baseline before first vaccination. The vaccinee samples were drawn from two UK trials, COV001 and COV002, one of which was a single-blind randomized controlled phase 2/3 trial testing AZD1222 (ChAdOx1 nCoV-19) in healthy adults. For TCRbeta chain sequencing, PBMC samples were collected from trial participants at day 0 and at day 28 after the second dose. The sample here was peripheral blood, taken on day 0 of AZD1222 vaccination. This clonotype originated in an adult in good health. The rearrangement joined TRBV9 to TRBJ2-1; a tentative D call is TRBD1 (5 bases match). Read as DNA, the sequence is TGTGCCAGCAGCGTAGAGTCAGGGACCTACAATGAGCAGTTCTTC. This sequence encodes CASSVESGTYNEQFF.